These 14 T cell receptor beta chains came from one sample sequenced in a study of T cells in Graves' hyperthyroidism and ophthalmopathy. Amplification of TCR beta CDR3 regions used RNA as the template. The primer set for the first-round RT-PCR of the TCR CDR3 was HTBI. TCRdb analysed the multiplex PCR reads with MiXCR anew, one entry per CDR3 protein. The profile covers hundreds of thousands of distinct CDR3 sequences, with more than 14% appearing a single time and approximately 12% taken by the ten largest. The sequencing sample was made of blood. The receptor set was obtained from a woman in her 50s with Graves' ophthalmopathy.

The chain employs TRBV15 and TRBJ1-1; no clear D gene. The CDR3 covers 13 residues. The V and J ends lost 5 bases and 1 base respectively, with 8 bases between them. Per the germline V gene, CDR1 is LNHNV and CDR2 is YYDKDF (reference sequence). CDR3: CATSWGGNTEAFF. DNA of the CDR3: TGTGCCACCAGCTGGGGAGGGAACACTGAAGCTTTCTTT.

This clonotype was detected a few times. The chain carries TRBV6-1 and TRBJ1-5; the match to TRBD1 covers 9 bases. CDR3 length: 16 amino acids. CDR1 is MNHNS, CDR2 SASEGT, per germline. V was clipped by 6 bases and J by 6 bases; unmatched bases: 12. CDR3 sequence reads: CASRATGGLNFQPQHF. Written as DNA, the CDR3 is TGTGCCAGCAGAGCTACAGGGGGCCTGAATTTTCAGCCCCAGCATTTT.

This clonotype has ten or more counts. The chain employs TRBV18 and TRBJ2-5; 8 nucleotides align to TRBD2. Germline values: CDR1 KGHSH, CDR2 LQKENI. Trimming took 2 bases from V and 5 from J; bases not matched to a gene: 10. CDR3 length: 16 amino acids. DNA of the CDR3: TGTGCCAGCTCACCAGCGGGCGGGAGGAGGTCGGAGACCCAGTACTTC. It yields the protein CASSPAGGRRSETQYF. Filled out from reference TRBV18 and TRBJ2-5, the complete variable domain reads NAGVMQNPRHLVRRRGQEARLRCSPMKGHSHVYWYRQLPEEGLKFMVYLQKENIIDESGMPKERFSAEFPKEGPSILRIQQVVRGDSAAYFCASSPAGGRRSETQYFGPGTRLLVL.

This clonotype occurred a few times. This chain connects TRBV19 to TRBJ2-3; 7 bases map to TRBD2. The trim removed 10 bases at V and 0 bases at J, leaving 7 bases unmatched. The length of the CDR3 is 14 residues. The germline V gene has CDR1 LNHDA and CDR2 SQIVND (reference sequence). The CDR3 sequence: CAIKRDPSTDTQYF. DNA for the CDR3: TGTGCCATAAAGCGGGACCCTAGCACAGATACGCAGTATTTT.

The table lists this clonotype with many counts. The chain uses TRBV20-1 and TRBJ2-3, with TRBD2 matching 11 bases. The ends lost 0 bases at V and 5 bases at J; junction bases unmatched: 4. Germline-derived CDR1 and CDR2 are DFQATT and SNEGSKA (reference sequence). CDR3 size: 15 residues. The DNA of the CDR3 is TGCAGTGCTAGAGACATAGCGGGAGGGATAGATACGCAGTATTTT. It translates to CSARDIAGGIDTQYF.

This clonotype came up many times. The chain has TRBV7-3 and TRBJ2-5; D gene unclear. V lost 5 bases to trimming and J lost 5 bases, with 6 bases between them. CDR3 length: 11 residues. Germline CDR1 and CDR2: SGHTA and FQGTGA. The CDR3 is CASSHGETQYF. For the CDR3, the DNA is TGTGCCAGCAGCCACGGGGAGACCCAGTACTTC.

This sequence joins TRBV19 and TRBJ1-5; D might be TRBD1 (6 bases). V was shortened by 6 bases and J by 3 bases, with 15 bases between the two germline ends. CDR1 and CDR2 (germline): LNHDA, SQIVND (reference sequence). CDR3 length equals 15 residues. CDR3 residues: CASRVDRGNNQPQHF. The CDR3 DNA reads as TGTGCCAGTAGGGTGGACAGAGGAAACAATCAGCCCCAGCATTTT.

There are many counts of this clonotype. CDR3 sequence reads: CASSLDPMNTEAFF. CDR3 nucleotides: TGTGCCAGCAGCTTAGACCCGATGAACACTGAAGCTTTCTTT. The chain couples TRBV11-2 to TRBJ1-1; D is ambiguous. Trimming cost V 0 bases and J 0 bases, with 5 bases left between them. This CDR3 has 14 amino acids. CDR1 SGHAT and CDR2 FQNNGV come from the germline V gene.

This clonotype has ten or more counts. This chain connects TRBV2 to TRBJ2-3; unclear D gene. CDR1 and CDR2 from the germline V gene are SNHLY and FYNNEI. V was trimmed by 3 bases and J by 2 bases, leaving 6 bases between them. The CDR3 contains 13 residues. DNA for the CDR3: TGTGCCAGCAGTGAGGATGTCACAGATACGCAGTATTTT. It specifies CASSEDVTDTQYF.

This clonotype came up many times. V usage is TRBV30 and J usage is TRBJ2-1; 10 bases line up with TRBD2. Trimming took 0 bases from V and 2 from J; bases not matched to a gene: 1. Looked up from germline, CDR1 is GTSNPN and CDR2 is SVGIG (reference sequence). The CDR3 has 15 residues. This chain's CDR3 is CAWSVLAGPYNEQFF. CDR3 in DNA: TGTGCCTGGAGTGTACTAGCGGGACCCTACAATGAGCAGTTCTTC.

This clonotype was seen at least ten times. The DNA of the CDR3 is TGTGCCAGCAGCCAAGGACAGGATAGCTTCACTGAAGCTTTCTTT. It yields the protein CASSQGQDSFTEAFF. This chain connects TRBV14 to TRBJ1-1; maybe TRBD1 (6 bases). The V and J ends lost 1 base and 4 bases respectively, with 13 bases between them. Germline V gene lookup returns CDR1 SGHDN and CDR2 FVKESK. This CDR3 contains 15 residues. The full variable domain, in which reference TRBV14 and TRBJ1-1 provide the parts outside the CDR3, is EAGVTQFPSHSVIEKGQTVTLRCDPISGHDNLYWYRRVMGKEIKFLLHFVKESKQDESGMPNNRFLAERTGGTYSTLKVQPAELEDSGVYFCASSQGQDSFTEAFFGQGTRLTVV.

The rearrangement uses TRBV6-1 and TRBJ1-1; unclear D gene. The V and J ends lost 2 bases and 2 bases respectively, with 6 bases between them. The CDR3 runs to 13 residues. Germline lookup yields CDR1 MNHNS and CDR2 SASEGT. The CDR3 region has the DNA TGTGCCAGCAGTGAACACGTCAACACTGAAGCTTTCTTT. It is translated as CASSEHVNTEAFF.

This clonotype was seen many times. CDR3 in amino acids: CASRGDSGNTIYF. For the CDR3, the DNA is TGTGCCAGCAGGGGGGACTCTGGAAACACCATATATTTT. The J gene is TRBJ1-3, the V gene TRBV2, with a weak D call TRBD1 (5 bases). The V and J ends lost 6 bases and 0 bases respectively, with 6 bases between them. CDR3 size: 13 residues. From germline, CDR1 is SNHLY and CDR2 FYNNEI.

This clonotype came up many times. The CDR3 nucleotides read TGTGCCAGCTCACAGGTGAACACTGAAGCTTTCTTT. The encoded protein is CASSQVNTEAFF. The V and J genes are TRBV18 and TRBJ1-1; D remains unclear. Germline lookup yields CDR1 KGHSH and CDR2 LQKENI. This CDR3 contains 12 residues. The germline V and J ends were trimmed by 4 bases and 0 bases, with 3 bases remaining between them.